These 31 T cell receptor beta chains originate from one sample sequenced in a study of post-analysis software for immune sequencing data (dated by TCRdb to about 2015). Study-level results and caveats: A few TRBV segments, including TRBV5-6, TRBV5-1 and TRBV20-1, were significantly more frequent in patients than controls.

The library was prepared using PCR. Sequencing was carried out with an Illumina HiSeq 2500. To reduce PCR and sequencing biases, unique molecular identifiers were built into the TCR beta cDNA libraries. TCRdb redid the processing of the public reads, applying fastp at Q25 and MiXCR, and retained in-frame beta chains. Rows merge per CDR3 protein into single entries with the most common DNA and genes. This sample has approximately 660,000 distinct CDR3 sequences in its table, and approximately 60% of those were observed once. Of the sample, around 11% is held by the ten largest clones. Their specific antigens are unknown. Sequencing was performed on blood. These receptors all stem from a girl aged 2 to 10 with multiple sclerosis.

The chain joins TRBV20-1 to TRBJ2-3, with 9 bases aligning to TRBD2. With 2 bases clipped from V and 0 bases from J, the junction kept 6 bases outside the gene matches. This CDR3 has 16 amino acids. Germline-derived CDR1 and CDR2 are DFQATT and SNEGSKA (reference sequence). CDR3 sequence reads: CSARLAGAPSTDTQYF. The CDR3 DNA sequence: TGCAGTGCTAGATTAGCGGGGGCCCCAAGCACAGATACGCAGTATTTT.

The chain uses TRBV29-1 and TRBJ1-1, with TRBD1 matching over 9 bases. Germline lookup yields CDR1 SQVTM and CDR2 ANQGSEA. The ends lost 4 bases at V and 5 bases at J; junction bases unmatched: 8. This CDR3 contains 14 residues. The CDR3: CSVGQATGGTEAFF. For the CDR3, the DNA is TGCAGCGTTGGACAGGCGACAGGGGGTACTGAAGCTTTCTTT.

The chain combines TRBV10-2 with TRBJ2-4, with 10 positions matching TRBD2. The V and J ends lost 7 bases and 11 bases, in that order; junction bases with no gene match: 8. Germline V gene data show CDR1 as WSHSY and CDR2 as SAAADI. This CDR3 is built from 13 residues. The CDR3 sequence is CASMVQREGLQYF. The CDR3 DNA follows: TGCGCCAGCATGGTGCAGCGGGAGGGCCTTCAGTACTTC.

This clonotype was detected a few times. The gene calls are TRBV5-1 and TRBJ2-4; D is uncertain. Germline CDR1 SGHRS, CDR2 YFSETQ. The ends were cut back, 0 bases at V and 13 bases at J, with 14 bases in the middle. CDR3 length equals 13 residues. CDR3 nucleotides: TGCGCCAGCAGCTTGGCCGGAACCTCACGGCAGTACTTC. This sequence encodes CASSLAGTSRQYF.

J is TRBJ2-1 and V is TRBV7-2; a weak D match, TRBD2 (6 bases). Looked up from germline, CDR1 is SGHTA and CDR2 is FQGNSA. The CDR3 has 13 residues. The V and J ends lost 5 bases and 12 bases respectively, with 17 bases between them. CDR3 coding DNA: TGTGCCAGCAGCCAAGGCTGGGACTCCTCGCAGTTCTTC. This codes for CASSQGWDSSQFF.

The count of this clonotype is one. The CDR3 spells CSVEQGRGEKLFF. In nucleotides, the CDR3 is TGCAGCGTTGAGCAGGGACGGGGCGAAAAACTGTTTTTT. This chain connects TRBV29-1 to TRBJ1-4; D might be TRBD1 (5 bases). The CDR3 covers 13 residues. The V end lost 3 bases, the J end lost 8 bases, and 13 bases lay between the germline ends. Germline CDR1 SQVTM, CDR2 ANQGSEA.

In its sample, this clonotype was seen once. This clone may be a read error of a much larger clone one base away. This is likely a read error, given that the CDR3 carries no conserved phenylalanine or tryptophan at its end. The chain couples TRBV12-3 or TRBV12-4 to TRBJ2-7; 10 bases are shared with TRBD2. The CDR3 has 14 residues. V lost 5 bases and J lost 4; bases outside the gene matches: 5. The CDR3 coding sequence is TGTGCCAGCAGTCCGGGACTAGCGACGTACGAGCAGTACTGC. Translating it yields CASSPGLATYEQYC.

This clonotype has only one observation. An end of the junction differs from the germline gene, which may be a read error. The chain joins TRBV28 to TRBJ1-5; unclear D gene. The germline CDR1 and CDR2 sequences are MDHEN and SYDVKM. CDR3 size: 15 residues. As DNA, the CDR3 is TGTGCCGGCAGTCCCTCGGCCTTTAGCAATCAGCCCCAGCATTTT. This codes for CAGSPSAFSNQPQHF.

The V call is TRBV7-3, the J call TRBJ2-1; unclear D gene. V was cut by 6 bases and J by 8 bases, with 11 bases left in between. The length of the CDR3 is 12 residues. In germline, CDR1 is SGHTA, CDR2 FQGTGA. CDR3 sequence (DNA): TGTGCCAGCAGTCAAACGGGCGATGAGCAGTTCTTC. This gives the protein CASSQTGDEQFF.

The chain links TRBV7-9 to TRBJ2-7; a possible D gene is TRBD2 (6 bases). With 1 base removed from V and 5 bases from J, the gap between germline ends came to 15 bases. Germline V gene lookup returns CDR1 SEHNR and CDR2 FQNEAQ (reference sequence). This CDR3 is 15 amino acids long. In DNA, the CDR3 is TGTGCCAGCAGCTTAGTGACCCCACAGCGGGACGAGCAGTACTTC. As protein: CASSLVTPQRDEQYF. Filled out from reference TRBV7-9 and TRBJ2-7, the complete variable domain reads DTGVSQNPRHKITKRGQNVTFRCDPISEHNRLYWYRQTLGQGPEFLTYFQNEAQLEKSRLLSDRFSAERPKGSFSTLEIQRTEQGDSAMYLCASSLVTPQRDEQYFGPGTRLTVT.

The rearrangement uses TRBV29-1 and TRBJ1-2, with D hard to call. CDR1 is SQVTM and CDR2 is ANQGSEA in the germline V gene. Trimming pared 6 bases from V and 6 bases from J, leaving 14 bases between. CDR3 length: 12 residues. CDR3 residues: CSVYMRADGYTF. CDR3 bases: TGCAGCGTATATATGAGGGCAGATGGCTACACCTTC. The full variable domain, its missing parts supplied by reference TRBV29-1 and TRBJ1-2, is SAVISQKPSRDICQRGTSLTIQCQVDSQVTMMFWYRQQPGQSLTLIATANQGSEATYESGFVIDKFPISRPNLTFSTLTVSNMSPEDSSIYLCSVYMRADGYTFGSGTRLTVV.

This clonotype has just a few counts. This chain connects TRBV6-2 or TRBV6-3 to TRBJ2-7; 11 positions match TRBD2. The CDR3 length is 15 residues. The germline CDR1 and CDR2 sequences are MNHEY and SVGEGT. The V gene end was trimmed by 5 bases and the J gene end by 4 bases; junction bases not matched to a gene: 7. The CDR3 sequence: CASSQPGLADYEQYF. CDR3 in DNA: TGTGCCAGCAGTCAGCCGGGACTAGCGGATTACGAGCAGTACTTC.

This clonotype occurred a few times. V gene TRBV13 combines with J gene TRBJ1-2; 7 bases align to TRBD1. The V gene end was trimmed by 1 base and the J gene end by 5 bases; junction bases not matched to a gene: 10. This CDR3 spans 16 amino acids. CDR1 is PRHDT and CDR2 is FYEKMQ in the germline V gene (reference sequence). The chain's CDR3 is CASSLVSGGSRYGYTF. The CDR3 region has the DNA TGTGCCAGCAGCTTAGTTTCAGGGGGGAGTCGTTATGGCTACACCTTC.

The rearrangement joins TRBV30 to TRBJ1-1; a weak D match, TRBD1 (5 bases). Germline V gives CDR1 GTSNPN, CDR2 SVGIG (reference sequence). Trimming pared 5 bases from V and 3 bases from J, leaving 13 bases between. There are 13 residues in the CDR3. The CDR3 reads CAWLTGRYTEAFF. CDR3 in DNA: TGTGCCTGGCTTACGGGACGGTACACTGAAGCTTTCTTT.

A single count supports this clonotype. V is TRBV12-3 or TRBV12-4 and J is TRBJ2-3; TRBD2 matches 7 bases. The V gene end was trimmed by 8 bases and the J gene end by 15 bases; junction bases not matched to a gene: 20. The CDR3 runs to 14 residues. Written as DNA, the CDR3 is TGTGCCAGCCGAAAGCGGGAAATCGCAGATGCGGAATATTTT. It encodes CASRKREIADAEYF.

The chain employs TRBV4-3 and TRBJ1-2; the D gene is possibly TRBD1 (5 bases). Looked up from germline, CDR1 is LGHNA and CDR2 is YSLEER. This CDR3 comprises 14 residues. V was cut by 0 bases and J by 11 bases, with 16 bases left in between. The CDR3 DNA sequence: TGCGCCAGCAGCCAAGATTGGGGCGATAAGAGGTACACCTTC. Protein: CASSQDWGDKRYTF.

The CDR3, as DNA: TGCGCCACCGCGGTGACAGGGCAAGAGACCCAGTACTTC. As protein: CATAVTGQETQYF. V is TRBV5-1 and J is TRBJ2-5; 7 bases agree with TRBD1. After removal of 9 bases from V and 2 bases from J, the junction contained 7 bases not matched to a gene. Germline V gives CDR1 SGHRS, CDR2 YFSETQ. The CDR3 contains 13 residues. Using reference TRBV5-1 and TRBJ2-5 for the parts outside the CDR3, the full variable domain is KAGVTQTPRYLIKTRGQQVTLSCSPISGHRSVSWYQQTPGQGLQFLFEYFSETQRNKGNFPGRFSGRQFSNSRSEMNVSTLELGDSALYLCATAVTGQETQYFGPGTRLLVL.

V gene TRBV20-1 combines with J gene TRBJ2-5; no firm D call. V lost 2 bases, J lost 2 bases, and 9 bases lay in between. The CDR3 loop spans 13 amino acids. The germline gives CDR1 DFQATT, CDR2 SNEGSKA (reference sequence). In DNA, the CDR3 is TGCAGTGCTAGAAGGCAGTTTCAAGAGACCCAGTACTTC. Translated, it gives CSARRQFQETQYF.

The chain links TRBV10-3 to TRBJ2-7; TRBD2 is a possible D gene (6 bases). From germline, CDR1 is ENHRY and CDR2 SYGVKD. V was trimmed by 3 bases and J by 2 bases, leaving 17 bases between them. This CDR3 contains 16 residues. CDR3 bases: TGTGCCATCAGTGAAATTACACCGGGAGCCACCTACGAGCAGTACTTC. It translates to CAISEITPGATYEQYF.

This clonotype was observed a handful of times. The CDR3 DNA sequence: TGTGCCAGCAGCCCCCGGGGGACGAGGGATGAGCAGTTCTTC. This sequence encodes CASSPRGTRDEQFF. J is TRBJ2-1 and V is TRBV7-2; tentative D call: TRBD2 (6 bases). The CDR3 runs to 14 residues. V was pared by 5 bases and J by 8 bases, with 16 bases between. Germline CDR1 is SGHTA and CDR2 is FQGNSA.

This clonotype was seen a handful of times. This chain joins TRBV5-1 and TRBJ2-5, with D possibly matching TRBD2 (5 bases). V lost 0 bases, J lost 0 bases, and 18 bases lay in between. CDR3 length: 18 amino acids. In germline, CDR1 is SGHRS, CDR2 YFSETQ. CDR3 protein: CASSLERVGPTYQETQYF. As DNA, the CDR3 is TGCGCCAGCAGCTTGGAGAGGGTCGGGCCAACGTACCAAGAGACCCAGTACTTC.

The chain joins TRBV7-9 to TRBJ2-7; D is ambiguous. Germline V CDR1 and CDR2: SEHNR, FQNEAQ (reference sequence). Trimming shortened V by 3 bases and J by 5 bases, and 11 bases separated the two germline ends. The CDR3 consists of 13 residues. Here the CDR3 DNA reads TGTGCCAGCAGCTTGGGCGAAGAGGACGAGCAGTACTTC. Its protein product is CASSLGEEDEQYF.

The chain uses TRBV7-9 and TRBJ2-1; 9 nucleotides line up with TRBD1. CDR1 is SEHNR, CDR2 FQNEAQ, per germline (reference sequence). The CDR3 totals 16 residues. The V segment lost 1 base and the J segment 6 bases; nucleotides outside the gene matches: 7. CDR3 sequence (DNA): TGTGCCAGCAGCTTAGGGAACAGGGGGCTGGGCAATGAGCAGTTCTTC. It translates to CASSLGNRGLGNEQFF. Full variable domain (remainder filled in from reference TRBV7-9 and TRBJ2-1): DTGVSQNPRHKITKRGQNVTFRCDPISEHNRLYWYRQTLGQGPEFLTYFQNEAQLEKSRLLSDRFSAERPKGSFSTLEIQRTEQGDSAMYLCASSLGNRGLGNEQFFGPGTRLTVL.

The rearrangement uses TRBV3-1 and TRBJ1-2; no firm D call. V was cut by 0 bases and J by 4 bases, with 9 bases left in between. CDR1 LGHDT and CDR2 YNNKEL come from the germline V gene (reference sequence). The CDR3 totals 14 residues. This CDR3 reads CASSQDRESYGYTF. Here the CDR3 DNA reads TGTGCCAGCAGCCAAGACCGGGAGAGCTATGGCTACACCTTC. The full variable domain, completed using reference TRBV3-1 and TRBJ1-2, is DTAVSQTPKYLVTQMGNDKSIKCEQNLGHDTMYWYKQDSKKFLKIMFSYNNKELIINETVPNRFSPKSPDKAHLNLHINSLELGDSAVYFCASSQDRESYGYTFGSGTRLTVV.

The V gene is TRBV4-2, the J gene TRBJ2-3, with 12 nucleotides matching TRBD2. This CDR3 is 18 amino acids long. Losses at the gene ends were 4 bases for V and 0 bases for J; bases not matched to a gene: 8. Germline V gene data show CDR1 as LGHNA and CDR2 as YNFKEQ. CDR3 amino acids: CASSPLAGGLPSTDTQYF. CDR3 bases: TGTGCCAGCAGCCCCCTAGCGGGGGGGCTCCCCAGCACAGATACGCAGTATTTT.

This clonotype was detected only a few times. This chain connects TRBV5-1 to TRBJ2-3; D unresolved. V was shortened by 0 bases and J by 2 bases, with 13 bases between the two germline ends. The CDR3 covers 16 residues. Germline V CDR1 and CDR2: SGHRS, YFSETQ. The CDR3 nucleotides read TGCGCCAGCAGCTTGGCGGTTGGTGGAATCACAGATACGCAGTATTTT. Its protein is CASSLAVGGITDTQYF.

This clonotype was detected ten times or more. V and J are TRBV5-1 and TRBJ2-1; 10 bases fit TRBD2. Looked up from germline, CDR1 is SGHRS and CDR2 is YFSETQ. The CDR3 is 18 residues long. The V segment lost 3 bases and the J segment 4 bases; nucleotides outside the gene matches: 13. The CDR3 is CASSSIAGGPIGYNEQFF. The CDR3 bases are TGCGCCAGCAGCTCCATAGCGGGAGGACCTATTGGGTACAATGAGCAGTTCTTC.

CDR3 protein: CASSPSSGLGIYEQYF. In DNA, the CDR3 is TGTGCCAGTAGCCCGAGCTCGGGGCTAGGCATCTACGAGCAGTACTTC. This chain joins TRBV9 and TRBJ2-7; D may match TRBD1 or TRBD2 (5 bases each). Trimming cost V 8 bases and J 3 bases, with 24 bases left between them. There are 16 residues in the CDR3. The germline V gene encodes CDR1 SGDLS and CDR2 YYNGEE.

The rearrangement links TRBV3-1 to TRBJ2-7; 8 nucleotides line up with TRBD1. The germline V gene has CDR1 LGHDT and CDR2 YNNKEL (reference sequence). The junction had 9 bases not matched to a gene; V was cut back by 1 base and J by 7 bases. The CDR3 is made up of 15 amino acids. DNA of the CDR3: TGTGCCAGCAGCCAAGGGGTGCAGGGGGCGCTTGAGCAGTACTTC. This sequence encodes CASSQGVQGALEQYF.

The V and J genes are TRBV11-2 and TRBJ1-1; D gene unclear. This CDR3 spans 11 amino acids. Trimming pared 5 bases from V and 13 bases from J, leaving 14 bases between. Germline V gene lookup returns CDR1 SGHAT and CDR2 FQNNGV. CDR3 in DNA: TGTGCCAGCAGCGCCCCCCCTGTTGTTTTCTTT. This encodes CASSAPPVVFF.

V and J are TRBV6-2 or TRBV6-3 and TRBJ1-1; D is unresolved. The V end was cut by 5 bases, the J end by 5 bases, with 12 bases between. The germline gives CDR1 MNHEY, CDR2 SVGEGT. The CDR3 runs 13 residues. The CDR3 reads CASSQTHRTEAFF. Written as DNA, the CDR3 is TGTGCCAGCAGTCAAACCCATCGGACTGAAGCTTTCTTT.